The clone carrying this T cell receptor (beta chain) occurred a few times. The CDR3 is 16 residues long. Trimming pared 2 bases from V and 5 bases from J, leaving 16 bases between. Germline V CDR1 and CDR2: LNHDA, SQIVND (reference sequence). This sample is part of a study of shared clonotypes between healthy human individuals. Study overall: Two women and a few men aged 18 to 49 made up the donors.

This table comes from immunoSEQ multiplex PCR, and its TCRdb copy is limited to in-frame clones, with some not included. The sample shows approximately 470,000 clones, over 75% of them seen only once. The sequenced sample consisted of PBMCs. This chain joins TRBV19 and TRBJ2-1; perhaps TRBD2 as D (7 bases). The clonotype was recovered from a woman between 35 and 50 years old in good health. Some clones in this sample may be carry-over from other donors' samples. In DNA, the CDR3 is TGTGCCAGTAGTATATCGGGGGCTAGCGGCAACAATGAGCAGTTCTTC. It yields the protein CASSISGASGNNEQFF. Full variable domain (outside the CDR3, taken from reference TRBV19 and TRBJ2-1): DGGITQSPKYLFRKEGQNVTLSCEQNLNHDAMYWYRQDPGQGLRLIYYSQIVNDFQKGDIAEGYSVSREKKESFPLTVTSAQKNPTAFYLCASSISGASGNNEQFFGPGTRLTVL.